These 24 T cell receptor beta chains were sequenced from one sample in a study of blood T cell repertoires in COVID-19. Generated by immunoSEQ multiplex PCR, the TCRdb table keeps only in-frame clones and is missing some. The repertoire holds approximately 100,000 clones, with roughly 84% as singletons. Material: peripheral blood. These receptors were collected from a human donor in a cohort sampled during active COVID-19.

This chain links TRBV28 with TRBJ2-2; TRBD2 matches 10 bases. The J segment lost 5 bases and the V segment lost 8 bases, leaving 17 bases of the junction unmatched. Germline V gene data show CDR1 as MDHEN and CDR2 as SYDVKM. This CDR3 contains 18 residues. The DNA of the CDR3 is TGTGCCAGCTCGCCGGGGAGGGCTAGCGGGAGAAGTACCGGGGAGCTGTTTTTT. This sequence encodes CASSPGRASGRSTGELFF.

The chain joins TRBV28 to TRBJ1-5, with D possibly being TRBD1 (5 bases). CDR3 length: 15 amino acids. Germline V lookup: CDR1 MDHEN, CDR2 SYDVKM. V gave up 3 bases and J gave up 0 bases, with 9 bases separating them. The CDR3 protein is CASSFADSSNQPQHF. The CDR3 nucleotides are TGTGCCAGCAGTTTCGCTGACAGTAGCAATCAGCCCCAGCATTTT.

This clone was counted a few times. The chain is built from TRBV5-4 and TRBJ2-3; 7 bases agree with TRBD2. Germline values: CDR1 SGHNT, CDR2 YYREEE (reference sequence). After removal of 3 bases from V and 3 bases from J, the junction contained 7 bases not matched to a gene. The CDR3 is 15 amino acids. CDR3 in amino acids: CASSSTTSSTDTQYF. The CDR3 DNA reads TGTGCCAGCAGCTCGACGACTAGCTCAACAGATACGCAGTATTTT.

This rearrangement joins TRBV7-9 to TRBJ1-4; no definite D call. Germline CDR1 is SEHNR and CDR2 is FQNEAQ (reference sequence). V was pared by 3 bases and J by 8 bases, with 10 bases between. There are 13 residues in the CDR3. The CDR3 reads CASSFGDGEKLFF. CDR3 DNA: TGTGCCAGCAGCTTCGGAGACGGGGAAAAACTGTTTTTT. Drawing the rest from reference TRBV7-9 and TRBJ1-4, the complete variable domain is DTGVSQNPRHKITKRGQNVTFRCDPISEHNRLYWYRQTLGQGPEFLTYFQNEAQLEKSRLLSDRFSAERPKGSFSTLEIQRTEQGDSAMYLCASSFGDGEKLFFGSGTQLSVL.

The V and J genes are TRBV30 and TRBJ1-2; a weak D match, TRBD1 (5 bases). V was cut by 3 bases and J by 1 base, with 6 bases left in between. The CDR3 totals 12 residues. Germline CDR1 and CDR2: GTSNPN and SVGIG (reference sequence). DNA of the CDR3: TGTGCCTGGAGAGGGGTTAACTATGGCTACACCTTC. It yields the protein CAWRGVNYGYTF.

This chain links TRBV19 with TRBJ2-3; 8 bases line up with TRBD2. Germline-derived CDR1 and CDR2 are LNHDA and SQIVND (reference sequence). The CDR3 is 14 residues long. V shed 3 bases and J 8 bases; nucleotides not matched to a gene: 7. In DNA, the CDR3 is TGTGCCAGTAGTATGTTGACTAGCGAAGGTACGCAGTATTTT. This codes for CASSMLTSEGTQYF.

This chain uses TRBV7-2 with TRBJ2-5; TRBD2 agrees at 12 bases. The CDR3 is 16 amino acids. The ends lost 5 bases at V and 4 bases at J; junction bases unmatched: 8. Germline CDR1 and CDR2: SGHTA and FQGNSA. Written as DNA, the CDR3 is TGTGCCAGCAGCCAGACTAGCGGGAGATCTGGAGAGACCCAGTACTTC. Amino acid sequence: CASSQTSGRSGETQYF.

CDR3 nucleotides: TGTGCCAGCAGCTTGTGGCCAGGGGCCGGGGAGCTGTTTTTT. Translation gives CASSLWPGAGELFF. The V call is TRBV5-6, the J call TRBJ2-2; a weak D match, TRBD1 (6 bases). V lost 1 base and J lost 6, with 10 bases in between. CDR1 is SGHDT and CDR2 is YYEEEE in the germline V gene. The CDR3 is 14 amino acids.

The CDR3 DNA follows: TGTGCCAGCAGCCCGGACCGGGGAGGGTGGCAGTACTTC. Translated, it gives CASSPDRGGWQYF. J is TRBJ2-7 and V is TRBV28; TRBD2 aligns across 7 bases. V lost 6 bases to trimming and J lost 9 bases; unmatched junction nucleotides: 11. The CDR3 extends over 13 amino acids. CDR1 is MDHEN and CDR2 is SYDVKM in the germline V gene.

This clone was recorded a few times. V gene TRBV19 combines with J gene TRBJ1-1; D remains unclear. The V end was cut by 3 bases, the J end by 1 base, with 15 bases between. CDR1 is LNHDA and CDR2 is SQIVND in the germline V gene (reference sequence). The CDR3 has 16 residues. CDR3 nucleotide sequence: TGTGCCAGTAGTATTGTATCGGACTTAAGGAACACTGAAGCTTTCTTT. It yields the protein CASSIVSDLRNTEAFF.

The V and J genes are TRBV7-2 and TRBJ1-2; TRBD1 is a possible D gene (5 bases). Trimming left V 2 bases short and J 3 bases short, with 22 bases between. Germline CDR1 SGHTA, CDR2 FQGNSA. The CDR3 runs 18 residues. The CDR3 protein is CASSLQGLFSTGDYGYTF. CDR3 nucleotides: TGTGCCAGCAGCTTACAGGGACTCTTTTCTACGGGGGACTATGGCTACACCTTC. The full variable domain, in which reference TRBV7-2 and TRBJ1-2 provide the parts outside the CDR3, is GAGVSQSPSNKVTEKGKDVELRCDPISGHTALYWYRQSLGQGLEFLIYFQGNSAPDKSGLPSDRFSAERTGGSVSTLTIQRTQQEDSAVYLCASSLQGLFSTGDYGYTFGSGTRLTVV.

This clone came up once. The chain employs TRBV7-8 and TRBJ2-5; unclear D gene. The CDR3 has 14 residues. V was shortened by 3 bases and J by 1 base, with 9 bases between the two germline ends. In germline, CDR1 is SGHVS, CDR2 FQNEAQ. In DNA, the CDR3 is TGTGCCAGCAGCTTTCGGGTTAGCCAAGAGACCCAGTACTTC. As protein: CASSFRVSQETQYF.

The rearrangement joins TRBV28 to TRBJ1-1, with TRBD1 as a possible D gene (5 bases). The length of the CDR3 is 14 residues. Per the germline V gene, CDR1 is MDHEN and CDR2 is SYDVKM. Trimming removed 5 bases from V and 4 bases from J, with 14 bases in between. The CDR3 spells CASSPGGGTTEAFF. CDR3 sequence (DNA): TGTGCCAGCAGTCCTGGTGGGGGGACCACTGAAGCTTTCTTT.

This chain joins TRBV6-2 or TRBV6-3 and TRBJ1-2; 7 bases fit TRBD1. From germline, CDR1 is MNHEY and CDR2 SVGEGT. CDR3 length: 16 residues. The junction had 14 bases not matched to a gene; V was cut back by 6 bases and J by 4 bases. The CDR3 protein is CASSSSGTDVTYGYTF. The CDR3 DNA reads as TGTGCCAGCAGCTCATCCGGGACAGATGTCACCTATGGCTACACCTTC.

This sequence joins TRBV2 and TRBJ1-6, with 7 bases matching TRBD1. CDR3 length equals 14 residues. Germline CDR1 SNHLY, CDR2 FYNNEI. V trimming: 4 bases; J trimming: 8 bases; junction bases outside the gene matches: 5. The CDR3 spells CASSVQGPHSPLHF. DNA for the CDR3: TGTGCCAGCAGTGTACAGGGGCCCCATTCACCCCTCCACTTT.

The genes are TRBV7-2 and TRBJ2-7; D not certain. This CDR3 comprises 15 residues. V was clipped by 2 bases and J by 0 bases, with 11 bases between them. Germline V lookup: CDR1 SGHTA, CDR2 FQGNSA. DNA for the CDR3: TGTGCCAGCAGCTTAAGGCAGGCGAGCTCCTACGAGCAGTACTTC. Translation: CASSLRQASSYEQYF.

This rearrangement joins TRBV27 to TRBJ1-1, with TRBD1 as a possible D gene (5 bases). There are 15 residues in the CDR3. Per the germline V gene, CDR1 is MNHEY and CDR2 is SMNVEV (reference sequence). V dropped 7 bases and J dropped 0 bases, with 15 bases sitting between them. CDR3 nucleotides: TGTGCCAGCACCACCCGGGGGGAGATGAACACTGAAGCTTTCTTT. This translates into CASTTRGEMNTEAFF.

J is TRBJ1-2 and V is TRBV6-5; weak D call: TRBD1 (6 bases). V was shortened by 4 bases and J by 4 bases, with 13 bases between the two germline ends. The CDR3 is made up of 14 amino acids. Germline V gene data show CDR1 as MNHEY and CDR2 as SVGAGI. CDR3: CASSLDSGLYGYTF. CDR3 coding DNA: TGTGCCAGCAGTTTGGACAGCGGCCTCTATGGCTACACCTTC.

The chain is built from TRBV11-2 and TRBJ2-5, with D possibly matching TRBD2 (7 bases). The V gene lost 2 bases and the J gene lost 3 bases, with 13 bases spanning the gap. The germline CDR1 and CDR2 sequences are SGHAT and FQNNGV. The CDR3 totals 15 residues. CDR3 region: CASSLYREGKETQYF. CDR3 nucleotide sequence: TGTGCCAGCAGCTTATACAGGGAGGGGAAAGAGACCCAGTACTTC.

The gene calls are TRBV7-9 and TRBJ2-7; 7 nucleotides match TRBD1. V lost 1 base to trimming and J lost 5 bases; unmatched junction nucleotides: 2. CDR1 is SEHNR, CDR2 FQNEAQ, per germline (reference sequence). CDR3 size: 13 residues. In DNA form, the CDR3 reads TGTGCCAGCAGCTTAGGAGACAGGGACGAGCAGTACTTC. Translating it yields CASSLGDRDEQYF.

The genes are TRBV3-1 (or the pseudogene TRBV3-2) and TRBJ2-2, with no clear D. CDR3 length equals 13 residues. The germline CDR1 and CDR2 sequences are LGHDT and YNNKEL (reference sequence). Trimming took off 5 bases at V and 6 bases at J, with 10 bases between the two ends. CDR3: CASSVVQAGELFF. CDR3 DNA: TGTGCCAGCAGCGTAGTCCAGGCCGGGGAGCTGTTTTTT.

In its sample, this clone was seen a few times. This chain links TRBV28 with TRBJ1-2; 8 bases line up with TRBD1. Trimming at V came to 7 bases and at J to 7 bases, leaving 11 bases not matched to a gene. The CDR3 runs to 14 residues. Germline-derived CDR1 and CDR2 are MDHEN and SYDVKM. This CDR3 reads CASISGTGLTGYTF. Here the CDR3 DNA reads TGTGCCAGCATTTCGGGGACAGGTCTTACTGGCTACACCTTC.

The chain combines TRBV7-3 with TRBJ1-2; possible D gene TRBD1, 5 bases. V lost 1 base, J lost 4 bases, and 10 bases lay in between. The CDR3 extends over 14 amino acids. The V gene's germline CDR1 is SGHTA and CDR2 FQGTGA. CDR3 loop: CASSLNPGPYGYTF. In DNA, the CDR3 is TGTGCCAGCAGCTTAAATCCAGGGCCCTATGGCTACACCTTC.

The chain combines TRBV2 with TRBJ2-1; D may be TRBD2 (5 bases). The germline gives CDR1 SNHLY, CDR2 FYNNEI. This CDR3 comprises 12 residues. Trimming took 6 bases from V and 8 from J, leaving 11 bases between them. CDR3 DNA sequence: TGTGCCAGCAGCCTGGCGAGGGATGAGCAGTTCTTC. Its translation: CASSLARDEQFF.